This T cell receptor beta chain appears in the sequencing data of a study of regulatory T cells in long-lasting Graves disease. Study-level points and caveats: Persistent patients had more shared public clonotypes (2,741) than new patients (around 1,000).

In building TCR beta libraries, iRepertoire HTBI primers were used together with Arm-PCR of CDR3 regions. Study processing details: From all samples, identification returned some 13 TRBJ and approximately 63 TRBV segments. TCRdb re-derived calls from the multiplex PCR reads in MiXCR, one entry per CDR3 protein. TCRdb assigned the V and J calls; the authors' analysis was not used. The table lists some 440,000 distinct CDR3 sequences, less than 25% of them singletons, with 7% to 9.5% in the top ten. Germline V gene data show CDR1 as MGHRA and CDR2 as YSYEKL. The CDR3 has 17 residues. V was pared by 4 bases and J by 0 bases, with 9 bases of the junction left unmatched. The time point is: persistent/refractory GD, antithyroid drugs over 5 years with positive TRAb. The TCR library was made from RNA that had been extracted from PBMCs in TRIzol. American Thyroid Association guidelines were used to diagnose Graves' disease.

This clonotype was counted only a few times. What it binds is not known. The sample was peripheral blood mononuclear cells (PBMCs), taken when the disease was refractory, from a patient treated with antithyroid drugs. This chain links TRBV4-1 with TRBJ2-7, with 10 bases lining up with TRBD2. This receptor was obtained from a female donor with Graves disease. The CDR3 region is CASSPLAGGPNSYEQYF. The DNA of the CDR3 is TGCGCCAGCAGCCCATTAGCGGGAGGACCGAACTCCTACGAGCAGTACTTC.